The clone carrying this T cell receptor beta chain was found once. The target antigen is unknown. Clones were sequenced by immunoSEQ multiplex PCR, and TCRdb holds only the in-frame ones, with some missing. Altogether some 45,000 clones are present, approximately 93% being singletons, with the ten largest covering 7.8%. The sample is drawn from a study of cytomegalovirus exposure and HLA in healthy donors. Points from the study as a whole: With high specificity and sensitivity, the classifier reportedly diagnosed cytomegalovirus status.

The V gene end was trimmed by 6 bases and the J gene end by 3 bases; junction bases not matched to a gene: 6. Germline V gene sequence: CDR1 WNHNN, CDR2 SYGVQD (reference sequence). The CDR3 sequence is 15 residues long. The rearrangement joins TRBV10-1 to TRBJ1-5; 9 bases match TRBD1. Sequenced sample: PBMCs. This TCR derives from a woman aged 18-29 years in good health and CMV-seropositive. DNA for the CDR3: TGCGCCAGCAGAGAAGGGACAGGGACCAATCAGCCCCAGCATTTT. It specifies CASREGTGTNQPQHF.